The present TCR beta chain was sequenced within a study of T cell responses to AZD1222 COVID-19 vaccine. Study observations and caveats: Females made up more of the donors, who were largely white British, and clonal diversity may have come out too low. Seropositive AZD1222 recipients at baseline numbered only five or six. Unmutated variant regions are reportedly the target of nearly half of TCRs that are spike-specific. When two AZD1222 doses had been given, Spike-specific TCR breadth and depth rose.

For this clone: Its antigen is undetermined.

This CDR3 is 16 amino acids long. V shed 3 bases and J shed 1 base, with 15 bases lying between them. Per germline, CDR1 MDHEN and CDR2 SYDVKM. Libraries were prepared by immunoSEQ multiplex PCR; TCRdb keeps only in-frame clonotypes and omits some of them. The data hold 120,000 to 150,000 clones, with more than 70% observed a single time. The V call is TRBV28, the J call TRBJ2-5, with D maybe TRBD1 (6 bases). This specimen was peripheral blood, taken on day 0 of AZD1222 vaccination. This TCR was recovered from an adult in good health. The CDR3: CASSLSIGGPQETQYF. In nucleotides, the CDR3 is TGTGCCAGCAGTTTGAGCATTGGGGGCCCCCAAGAGACCCAGTACTTC.